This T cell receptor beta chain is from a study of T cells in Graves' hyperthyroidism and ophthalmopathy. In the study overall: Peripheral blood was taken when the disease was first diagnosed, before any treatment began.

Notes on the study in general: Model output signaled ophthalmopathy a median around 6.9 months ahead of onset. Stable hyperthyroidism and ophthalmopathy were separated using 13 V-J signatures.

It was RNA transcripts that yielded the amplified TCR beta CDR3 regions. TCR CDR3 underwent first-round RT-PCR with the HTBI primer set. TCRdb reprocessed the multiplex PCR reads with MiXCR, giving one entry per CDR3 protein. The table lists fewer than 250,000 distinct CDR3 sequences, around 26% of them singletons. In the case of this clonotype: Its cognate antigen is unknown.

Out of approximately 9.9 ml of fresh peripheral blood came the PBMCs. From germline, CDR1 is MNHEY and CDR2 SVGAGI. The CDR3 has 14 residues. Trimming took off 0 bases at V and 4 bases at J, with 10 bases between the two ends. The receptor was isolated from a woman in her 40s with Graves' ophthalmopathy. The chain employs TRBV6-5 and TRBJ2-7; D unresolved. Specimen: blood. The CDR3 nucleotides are TGTGCCAGCAGTTACTCGCAGCCAACATACGAGCAGTACTTC. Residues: CASSYSQPTYEQYF.